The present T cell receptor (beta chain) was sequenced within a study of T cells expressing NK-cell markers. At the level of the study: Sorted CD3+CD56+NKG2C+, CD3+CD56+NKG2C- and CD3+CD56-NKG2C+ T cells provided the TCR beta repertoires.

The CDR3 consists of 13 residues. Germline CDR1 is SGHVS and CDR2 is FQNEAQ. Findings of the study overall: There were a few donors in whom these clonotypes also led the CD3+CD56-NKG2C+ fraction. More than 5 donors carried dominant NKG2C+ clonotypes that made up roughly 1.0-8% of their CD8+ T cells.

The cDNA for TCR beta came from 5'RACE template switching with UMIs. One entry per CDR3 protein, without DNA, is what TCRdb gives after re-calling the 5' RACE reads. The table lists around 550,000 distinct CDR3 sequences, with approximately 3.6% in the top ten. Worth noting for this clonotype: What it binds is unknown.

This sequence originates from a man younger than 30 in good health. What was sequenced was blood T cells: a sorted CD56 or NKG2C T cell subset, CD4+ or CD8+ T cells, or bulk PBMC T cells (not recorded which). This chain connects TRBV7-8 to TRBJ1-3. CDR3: CASSLGVGNTIYF.